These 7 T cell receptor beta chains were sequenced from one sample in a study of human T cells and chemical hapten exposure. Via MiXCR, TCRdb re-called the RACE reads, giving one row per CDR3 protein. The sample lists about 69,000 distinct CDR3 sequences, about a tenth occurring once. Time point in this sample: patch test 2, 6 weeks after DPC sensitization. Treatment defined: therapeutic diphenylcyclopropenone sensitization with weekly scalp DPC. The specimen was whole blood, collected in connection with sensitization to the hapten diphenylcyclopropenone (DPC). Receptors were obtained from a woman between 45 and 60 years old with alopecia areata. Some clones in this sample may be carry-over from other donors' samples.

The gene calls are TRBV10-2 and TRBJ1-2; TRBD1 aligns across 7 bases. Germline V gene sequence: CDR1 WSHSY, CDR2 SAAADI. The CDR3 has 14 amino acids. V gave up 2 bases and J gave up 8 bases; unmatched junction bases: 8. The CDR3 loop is CASSEANRGRGYTF. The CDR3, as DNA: TGCGCCAGCAGTGAGGCCAACAGGGGTCGAGGCTACACCTTC.

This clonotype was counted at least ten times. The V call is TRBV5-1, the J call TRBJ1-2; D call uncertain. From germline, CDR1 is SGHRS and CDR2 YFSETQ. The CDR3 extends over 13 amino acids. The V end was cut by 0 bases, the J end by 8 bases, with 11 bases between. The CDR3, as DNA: TGCGCCAGCAGCTTGGGAGGAGGATGGGGCTACACCTTC. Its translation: CASSLGGGWGYTF.

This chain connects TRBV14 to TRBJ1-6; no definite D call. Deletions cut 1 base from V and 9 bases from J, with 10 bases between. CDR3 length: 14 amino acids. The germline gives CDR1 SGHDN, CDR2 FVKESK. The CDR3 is CASSQVGGISPLHF. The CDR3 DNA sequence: TGTGCCAGCAGCCAAGTCGGAGGGATTTCACCCCTCCACTTT.

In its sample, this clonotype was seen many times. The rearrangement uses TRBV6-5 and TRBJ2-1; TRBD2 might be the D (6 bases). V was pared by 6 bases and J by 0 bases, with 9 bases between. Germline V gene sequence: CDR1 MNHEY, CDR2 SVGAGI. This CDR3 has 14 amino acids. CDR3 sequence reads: CASRAGPSYNEQFF. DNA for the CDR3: TGTGCCAGCAGGGCGGGACCCTCCTACAATGAGCAGTTCTTC.

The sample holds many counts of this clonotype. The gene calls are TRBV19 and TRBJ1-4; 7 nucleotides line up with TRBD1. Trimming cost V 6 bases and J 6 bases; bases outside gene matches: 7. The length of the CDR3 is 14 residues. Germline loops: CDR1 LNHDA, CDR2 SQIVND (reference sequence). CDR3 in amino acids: CASSNRGGDEKLFF. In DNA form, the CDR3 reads TGTGCCAGTAGCAACAGGGGAGGCGATGAAAAACTGTTTTTT.

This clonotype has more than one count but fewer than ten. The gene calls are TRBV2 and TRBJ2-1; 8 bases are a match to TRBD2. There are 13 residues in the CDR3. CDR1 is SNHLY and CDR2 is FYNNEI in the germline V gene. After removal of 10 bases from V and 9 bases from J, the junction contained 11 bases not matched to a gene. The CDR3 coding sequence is TGTGCCACTATACTGGGGACTAGGGCTGAGCAGTTCTTC. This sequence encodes CATILGTRAEQFF.

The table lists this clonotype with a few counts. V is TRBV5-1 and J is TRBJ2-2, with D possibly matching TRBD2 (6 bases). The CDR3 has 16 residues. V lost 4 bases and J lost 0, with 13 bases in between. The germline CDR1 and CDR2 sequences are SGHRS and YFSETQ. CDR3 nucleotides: TGCGCCAGCAGCGACCCTAGCGCCTCGAACACCGGGGAGCTGTTTTTT. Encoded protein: CASSDPSASNTGELFF.